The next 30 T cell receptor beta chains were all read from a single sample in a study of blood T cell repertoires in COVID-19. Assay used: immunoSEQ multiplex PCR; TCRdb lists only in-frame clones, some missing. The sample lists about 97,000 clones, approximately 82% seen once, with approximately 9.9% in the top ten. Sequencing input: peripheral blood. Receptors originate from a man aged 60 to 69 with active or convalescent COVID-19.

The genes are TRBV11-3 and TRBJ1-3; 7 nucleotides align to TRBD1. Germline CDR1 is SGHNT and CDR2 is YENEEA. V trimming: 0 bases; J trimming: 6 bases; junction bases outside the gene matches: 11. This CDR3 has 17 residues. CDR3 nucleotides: TGTGCCAGCAGCTTAGATTTCCCCAGGGGGAAAGAAAACACCATATATTTT. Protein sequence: CASSLDFPRGKENTIYF.

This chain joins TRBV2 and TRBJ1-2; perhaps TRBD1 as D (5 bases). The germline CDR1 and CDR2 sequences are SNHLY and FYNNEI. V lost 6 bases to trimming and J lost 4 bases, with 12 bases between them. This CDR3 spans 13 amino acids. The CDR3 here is CASSERQTYGYTF. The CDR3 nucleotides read TGTGCCAGCAGCGAAAGACAGACCTATGGCTACACCTTC.

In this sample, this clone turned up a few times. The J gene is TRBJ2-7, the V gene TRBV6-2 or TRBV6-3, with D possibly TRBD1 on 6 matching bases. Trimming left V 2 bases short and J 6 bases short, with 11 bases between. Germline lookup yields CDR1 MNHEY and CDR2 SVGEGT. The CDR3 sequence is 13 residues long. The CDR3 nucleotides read TGTGCCAGCAGTTACACCGGGACATTCGAGCAGTACGTC. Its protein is CASSYTGTFEQYV.

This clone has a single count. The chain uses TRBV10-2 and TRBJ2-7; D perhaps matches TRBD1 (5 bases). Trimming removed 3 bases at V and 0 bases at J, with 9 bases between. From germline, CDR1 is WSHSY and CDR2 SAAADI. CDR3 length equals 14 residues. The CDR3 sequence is CASSDRAPSYEQYF. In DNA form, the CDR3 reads TGCGCCAGCAGTGACAGGGCCCCCTCCTACGAGCAGTACTTC.

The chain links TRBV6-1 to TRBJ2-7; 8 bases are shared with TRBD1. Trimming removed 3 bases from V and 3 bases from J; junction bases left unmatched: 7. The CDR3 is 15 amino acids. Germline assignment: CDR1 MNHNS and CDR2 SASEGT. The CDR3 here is CASSDVRGPYYEQYF. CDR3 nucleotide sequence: TGTGCCAGCAGTGATGTCAGGGGGCCCTACTACGAGCAGTACTTC.

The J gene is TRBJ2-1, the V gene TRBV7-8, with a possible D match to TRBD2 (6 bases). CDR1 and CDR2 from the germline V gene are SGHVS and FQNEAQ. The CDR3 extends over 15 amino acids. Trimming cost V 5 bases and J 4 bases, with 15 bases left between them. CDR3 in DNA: TGTGCCAGCAGCACCACCCTAGCGAGGTACAATGAGCAGTTCTTC. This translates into CASSTTLARYNEQFF.

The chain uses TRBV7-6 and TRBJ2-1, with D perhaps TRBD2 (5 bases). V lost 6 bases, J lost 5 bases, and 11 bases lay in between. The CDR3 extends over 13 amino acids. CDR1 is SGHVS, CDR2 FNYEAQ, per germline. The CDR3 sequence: CASSPLRDNEQFF. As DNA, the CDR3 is TGTGCCAGCAGTCCCTTGAGGGACAATGAGCAGTTCTTC.

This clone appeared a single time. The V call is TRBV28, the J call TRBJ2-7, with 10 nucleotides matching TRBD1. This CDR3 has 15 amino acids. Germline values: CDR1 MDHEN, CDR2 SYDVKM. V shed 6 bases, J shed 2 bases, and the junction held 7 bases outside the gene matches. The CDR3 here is CASSRGGTGAYEQYF. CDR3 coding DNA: TGTGCCAGCAGCCGGGGGGGGACAGGGGCCTACGAGCAGTACTTC.

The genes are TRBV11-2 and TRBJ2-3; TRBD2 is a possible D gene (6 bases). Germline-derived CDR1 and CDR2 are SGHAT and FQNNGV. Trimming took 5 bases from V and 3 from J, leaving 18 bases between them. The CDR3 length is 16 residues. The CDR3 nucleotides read TGTGCCAGCAGCCGACAAGGGACTTCGGATACAGATACGCAGTATTTT. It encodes CASSRQGTSDTDTQYF.

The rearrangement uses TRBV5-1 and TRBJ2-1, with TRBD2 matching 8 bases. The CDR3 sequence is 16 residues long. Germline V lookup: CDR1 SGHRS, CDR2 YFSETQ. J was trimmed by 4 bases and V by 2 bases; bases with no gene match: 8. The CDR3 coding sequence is TGCGCCAGCAGCTTCGGTCCGGGAGGGGAGTACAATGAGCAGTTCTTC. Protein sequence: CASSFGPGGEYNEQFF. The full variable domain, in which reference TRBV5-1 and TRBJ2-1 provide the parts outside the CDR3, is KAGVTQTPRYLIKTRGQQVTLSCSPISGHRSVSWYQQTPGQGLQFLFEYFSETQRNKGNFPGRFSGRQFSNSRSEMNVSTLELGDSALYLCASSFGPGGEYNEQFFGPGTRLTVL.

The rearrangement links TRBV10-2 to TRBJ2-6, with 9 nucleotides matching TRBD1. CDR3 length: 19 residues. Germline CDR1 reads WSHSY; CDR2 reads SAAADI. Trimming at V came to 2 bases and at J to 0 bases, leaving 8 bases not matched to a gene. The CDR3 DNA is TGCGCCAGCAGTGAGAGGTCAGGACAGGGGATCTCTGGGGCCAACGTCCTGACTTTC. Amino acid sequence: CASSERSGQGISGANVLTF.

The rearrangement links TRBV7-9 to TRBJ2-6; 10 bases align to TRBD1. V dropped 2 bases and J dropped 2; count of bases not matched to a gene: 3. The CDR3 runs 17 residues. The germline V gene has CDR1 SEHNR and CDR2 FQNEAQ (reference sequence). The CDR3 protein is CASSLSGTGAGANVLTF. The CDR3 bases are TGTGCCAGCAGCTTATCGGGGACAGGGGCTGGGGCCAACGTCCTGACTTTC. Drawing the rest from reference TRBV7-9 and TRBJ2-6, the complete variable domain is DTGVSQNPRHKITKRGQNVTFRCDPISEHNRLYWYRQTLGQGPEFLTYFQNEAQLEKSRLLSDRFSAERPKGSFSTLEIQRTEQGDSAMYLCASSLSGTGAGANVLTFGAGSRLTVL.

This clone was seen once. The CDR3 loop reads CASSPRQGPYGYTF. CDR3 coding DNA: TGTGCCAGCAGTCCCCGACAGGGACCCTATGGCTACACCTTC. The chain has TRBV28 and TRBJ1-2; 7 nucleotides agree with TRBD1. This CDR3 spans 14 amino acids. The V segment lost 5 bases and the J segment 4 bases; nucleotides outside the gene matches: 7. Germline V lookup: CDR1 MDHEN, CDR2 SYDVKM.

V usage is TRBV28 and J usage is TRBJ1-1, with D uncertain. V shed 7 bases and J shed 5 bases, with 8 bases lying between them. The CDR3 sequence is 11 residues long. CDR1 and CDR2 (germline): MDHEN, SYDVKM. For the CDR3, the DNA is TGTGCCAGCATGGGGAGAACTGAAGCTTTCTTT. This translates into CASMGRTEAFF.

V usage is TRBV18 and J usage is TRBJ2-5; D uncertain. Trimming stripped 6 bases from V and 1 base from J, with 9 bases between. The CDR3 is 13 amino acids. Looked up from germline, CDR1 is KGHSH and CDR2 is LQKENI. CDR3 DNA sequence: TGTGCCAGCTCGCCAATACTCCAAGAGACCCAGTACTTC. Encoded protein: CASSPILQETQYF.

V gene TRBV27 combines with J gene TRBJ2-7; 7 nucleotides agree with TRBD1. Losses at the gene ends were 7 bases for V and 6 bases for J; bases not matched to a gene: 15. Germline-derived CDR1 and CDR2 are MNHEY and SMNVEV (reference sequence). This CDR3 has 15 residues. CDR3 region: CASTTTGQVSSEQYF. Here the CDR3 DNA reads TGTGCCAGCACCACCACCGGACAGGTGAGCTCCGAGCAGTACTTC.

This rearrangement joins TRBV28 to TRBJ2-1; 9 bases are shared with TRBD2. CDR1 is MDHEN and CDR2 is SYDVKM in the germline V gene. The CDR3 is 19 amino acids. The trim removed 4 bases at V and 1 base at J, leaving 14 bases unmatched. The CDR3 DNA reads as TGTGCCAGCAGTTCCTCGGGACTAGCAAGGGGGGGATCCTACAATGAGCAGTTCTTC. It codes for CASSSSGLARGGSYNEQFF.

DNA of the CDR3: TGTGCCACCAGTGAACAAGGGCGGGGCTACAATGAGCAGTTCTTC. Protein: CATSEQGRGYNEQFF. The chain joins TRBV24-1 to TRBJ2-1; D is possibly TRBD2 (6 bases). The germline gives CDR1 KGHDR, CDR2 SFDVKD. The CDR3 length is 15 residues. Trimming removed 4 bases at V and 3 bases at J, with 12 bases between.

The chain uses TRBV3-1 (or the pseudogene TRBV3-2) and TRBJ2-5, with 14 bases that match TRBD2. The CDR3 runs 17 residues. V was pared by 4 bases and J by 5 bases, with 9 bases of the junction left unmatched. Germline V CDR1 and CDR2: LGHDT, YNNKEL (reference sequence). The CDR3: CASSPRRLAGGPETQYF. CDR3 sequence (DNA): TGTGCCAGCAGCCCTAGACGACTAGCGGGAGGGCCGGAGACCCAGTACTTC.

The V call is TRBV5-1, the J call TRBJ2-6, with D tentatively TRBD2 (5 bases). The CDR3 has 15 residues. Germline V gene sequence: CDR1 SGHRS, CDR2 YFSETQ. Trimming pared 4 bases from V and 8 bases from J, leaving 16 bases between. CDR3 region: CASSLLVPPTNVLTF. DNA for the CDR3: TGCGCCAGCAGCCTACTAGTCCCTCCGACCAACGTCCTGACTTTC. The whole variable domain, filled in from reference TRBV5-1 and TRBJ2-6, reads KAGVTQTPRYLIKTRGQQVTLSCSPISGHRSVSWYQQTPGQGLQFLFEYFSETQRNKGNFPGRFSGRQFSNSRSEMNVSTLELGDSALYLCASSLLVPPTNVLTFGAGSRLTVL.

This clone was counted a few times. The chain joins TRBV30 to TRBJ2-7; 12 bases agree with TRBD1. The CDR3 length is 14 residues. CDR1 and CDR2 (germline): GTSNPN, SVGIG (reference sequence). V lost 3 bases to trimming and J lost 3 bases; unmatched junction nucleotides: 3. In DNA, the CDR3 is TGTGCCTGGAGGGGACAGGGGGCAAGCTACGAGCAGTACTTC. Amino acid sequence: CAWRGQGASYEQYF.

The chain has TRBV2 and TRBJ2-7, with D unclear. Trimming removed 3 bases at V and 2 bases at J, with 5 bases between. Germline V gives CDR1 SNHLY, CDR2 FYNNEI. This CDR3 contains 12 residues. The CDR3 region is CASSEGAYEQYF. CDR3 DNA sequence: TGTGCCAGCAGTGAGGGCGCCTACGAGCAGTACTTC.

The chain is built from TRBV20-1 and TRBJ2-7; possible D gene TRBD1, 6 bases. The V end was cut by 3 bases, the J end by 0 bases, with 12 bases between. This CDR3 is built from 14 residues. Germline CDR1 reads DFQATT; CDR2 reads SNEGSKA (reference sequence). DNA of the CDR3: TGCAGTGCTAGTCCGGGACAAGTCTCCTACGAGCAGTACTTC. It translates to CSASPGQVSYEQYF.

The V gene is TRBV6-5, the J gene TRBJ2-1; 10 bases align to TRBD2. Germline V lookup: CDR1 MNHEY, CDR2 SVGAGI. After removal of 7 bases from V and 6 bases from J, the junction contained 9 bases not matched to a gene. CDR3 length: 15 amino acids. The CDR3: CASKEGTSALNEQFF. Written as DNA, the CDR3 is TGTGCCAGCAAAGAAGGGACTAGCGCTCTCAATGAGCAGTTCTTC.

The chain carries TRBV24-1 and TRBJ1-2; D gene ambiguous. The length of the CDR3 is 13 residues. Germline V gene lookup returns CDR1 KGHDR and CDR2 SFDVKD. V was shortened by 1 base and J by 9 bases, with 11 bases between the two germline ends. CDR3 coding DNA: TGTGCCACCAGTGATTTTCCCCACAATAGCTACACCTTC. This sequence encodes CATSDFPHNSYTF.

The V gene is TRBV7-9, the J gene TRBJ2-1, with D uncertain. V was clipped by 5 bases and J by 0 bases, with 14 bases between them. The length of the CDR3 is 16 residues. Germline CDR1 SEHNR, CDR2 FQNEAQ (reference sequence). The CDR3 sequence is CASSTIPRGSYNEQFF. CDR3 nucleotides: TGTGCCAGCAGCACAATCCCCCGAGGCTCCTACAATGAGCAGTTCTTC.

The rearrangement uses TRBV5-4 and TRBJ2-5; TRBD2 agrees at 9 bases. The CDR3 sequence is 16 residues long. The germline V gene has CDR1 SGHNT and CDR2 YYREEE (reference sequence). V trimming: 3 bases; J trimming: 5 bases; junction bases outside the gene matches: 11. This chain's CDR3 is CASSSDFSGGRETQYF. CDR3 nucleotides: TGTGCCAGCAGCTCCGATTTTAGCGGGGGCCGGGAGACCCAGTACTTC.

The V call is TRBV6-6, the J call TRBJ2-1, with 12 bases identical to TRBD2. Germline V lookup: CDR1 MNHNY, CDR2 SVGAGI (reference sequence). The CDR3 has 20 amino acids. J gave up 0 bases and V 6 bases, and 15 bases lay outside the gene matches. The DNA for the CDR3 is TGTGCCAGCAGCACTGCGCCTAGCGGGAGGGCCATCCCCTCCTACAATGAGCAGTTCTTC. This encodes CASSTAPSGRAIPSYNEQFF.

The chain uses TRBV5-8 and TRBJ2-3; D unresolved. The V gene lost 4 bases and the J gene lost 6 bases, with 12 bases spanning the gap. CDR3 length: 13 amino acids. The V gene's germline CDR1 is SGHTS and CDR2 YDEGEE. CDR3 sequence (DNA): TGTGCCAGCAGCGCGTATACTTTGGATACGCAGTATTTT. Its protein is CASSAYTLDTQYF.

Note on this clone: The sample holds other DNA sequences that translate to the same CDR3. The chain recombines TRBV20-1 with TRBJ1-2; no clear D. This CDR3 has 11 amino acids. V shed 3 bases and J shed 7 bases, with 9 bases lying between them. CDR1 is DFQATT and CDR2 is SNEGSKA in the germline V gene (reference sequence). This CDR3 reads CSASPPSGYTF. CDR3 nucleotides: TGCAGTGCTAGCCCCCCATCTGGCTACACCTTC.